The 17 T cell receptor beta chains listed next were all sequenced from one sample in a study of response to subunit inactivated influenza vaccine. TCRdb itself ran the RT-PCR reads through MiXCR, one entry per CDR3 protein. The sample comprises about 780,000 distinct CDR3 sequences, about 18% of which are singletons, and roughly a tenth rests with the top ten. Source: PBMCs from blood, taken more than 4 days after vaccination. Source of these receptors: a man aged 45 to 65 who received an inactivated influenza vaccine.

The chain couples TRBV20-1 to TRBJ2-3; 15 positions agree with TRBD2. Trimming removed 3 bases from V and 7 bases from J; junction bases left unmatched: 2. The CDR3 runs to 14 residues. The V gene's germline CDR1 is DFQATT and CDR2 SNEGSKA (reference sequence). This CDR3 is CSARGLAGGYTQYF. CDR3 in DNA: TGCAGTGCTAGGGGACTAGCGGGAGGATATACGCAGTATTTT.

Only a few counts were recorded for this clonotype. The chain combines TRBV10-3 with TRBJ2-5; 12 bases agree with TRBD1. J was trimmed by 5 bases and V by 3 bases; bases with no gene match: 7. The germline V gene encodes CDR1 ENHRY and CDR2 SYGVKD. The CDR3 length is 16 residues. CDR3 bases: TGTGCCATCAGTGACGGGGACAGGGGGCGGTTGGAGACCCAGTACTTC. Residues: CAISDGDRGRLETQYF.

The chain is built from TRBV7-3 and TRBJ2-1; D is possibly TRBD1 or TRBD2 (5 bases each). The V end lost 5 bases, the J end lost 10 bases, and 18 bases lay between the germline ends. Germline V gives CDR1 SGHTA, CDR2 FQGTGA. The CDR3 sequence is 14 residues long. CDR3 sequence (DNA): TGTGCCAGCAGCCCTCCGGGGCTCCAGCAGGAGCAGTTCTTC. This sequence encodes CASSPPGLQQEQFF.

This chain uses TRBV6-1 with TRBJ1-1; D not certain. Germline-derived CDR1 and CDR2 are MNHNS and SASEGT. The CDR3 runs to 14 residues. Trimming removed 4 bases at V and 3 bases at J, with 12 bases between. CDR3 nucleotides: TGTGCCAGCAGTGTTAGGCCTGGCGACACTGAAGCTTTCTTT. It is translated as CASSVRPGDTEAFF.

The CDR3: CASSSMGQDGYTF. The CDR3 DNA reads TGTGCCAGCAGCTCAATGGGGCAAGATGGCTACACCTTC. The V gene is TRBV5-5, the J gene TRBJ1-2; D might be TRBD1 (5 bases). The germline V gene encodes CDR1 SGHKS and CDR2 YYEKEE (reference sequence). The CDR3 covers 13 residues. Trimming removed 3 bases from V and 6 bases from J, with 12 bases in between.

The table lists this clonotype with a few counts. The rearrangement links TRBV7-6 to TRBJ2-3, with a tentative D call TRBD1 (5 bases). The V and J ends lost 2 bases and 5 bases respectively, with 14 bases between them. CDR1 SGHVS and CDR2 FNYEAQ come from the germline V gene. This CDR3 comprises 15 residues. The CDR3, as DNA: TGTGCCAGCAGCTTATCAGGGAAAGTTGGAGATACGCAGTATTTT. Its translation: CASSLSGKVGDTQYF.

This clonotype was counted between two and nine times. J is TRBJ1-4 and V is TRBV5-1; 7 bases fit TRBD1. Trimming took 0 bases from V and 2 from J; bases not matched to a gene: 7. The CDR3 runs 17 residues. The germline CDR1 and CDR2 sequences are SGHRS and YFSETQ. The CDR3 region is CASSLAAQGLTNEKLFF. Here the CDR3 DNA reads TGCGCCAGCAGCTTGGCCGCACAGGGGCTGACTAATGAAAAACTGTTTTTT. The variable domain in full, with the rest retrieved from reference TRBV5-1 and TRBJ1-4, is KAGVTQTPRYLIKTRGQQVTLSCSPISGHRSVSWYQQTPGQGLQFLFEYFSETQRNKGNFPGRFSGRQFSNSRSEMNVSTLELGDSALYLCASSLAAQGLTNEKLFFGSGTQLSVL.

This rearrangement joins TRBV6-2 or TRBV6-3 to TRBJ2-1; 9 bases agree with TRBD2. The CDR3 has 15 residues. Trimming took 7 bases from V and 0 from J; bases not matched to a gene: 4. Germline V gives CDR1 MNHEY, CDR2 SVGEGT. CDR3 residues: CASTKGLASYNEQFF. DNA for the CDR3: TGTGCCAGCACCAAGGGACTAGCCTCCTACAATGAGCAGTTCTTC.

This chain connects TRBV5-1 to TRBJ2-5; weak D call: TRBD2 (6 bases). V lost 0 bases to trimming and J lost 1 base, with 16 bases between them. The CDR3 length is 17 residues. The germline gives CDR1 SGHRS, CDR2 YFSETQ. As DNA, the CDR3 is TGCGCCAGCAGCTTGGCCGGGAGATGGGCTCCCCAAGAGACCCAGTACTTC. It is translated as CASSLAGRWAPQETQYF.

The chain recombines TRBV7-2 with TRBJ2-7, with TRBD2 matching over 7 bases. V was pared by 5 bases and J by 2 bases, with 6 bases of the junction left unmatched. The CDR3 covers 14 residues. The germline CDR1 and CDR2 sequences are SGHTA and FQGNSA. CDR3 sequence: CASSDGGVAYEQYF. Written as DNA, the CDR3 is TGTGCCAGCAGCGATGGGGGGGTGGCCTACGAGCAGTACTTC. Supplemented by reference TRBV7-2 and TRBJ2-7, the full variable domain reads GAGVSQSPSNKVTEKGKDVELRCDPISGHTALYWYRQSLGQGLEFLIYFQGNSAPDKSGLPSDRFSAERTGGSVSTLTIQRTQQEDSAVYLCASSDGGVAYEQYFGPGTRLTVT.

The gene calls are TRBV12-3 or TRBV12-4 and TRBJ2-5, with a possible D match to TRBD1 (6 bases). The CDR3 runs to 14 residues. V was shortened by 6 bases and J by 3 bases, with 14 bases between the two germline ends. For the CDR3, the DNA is TGTGCCAGCAGCCCGGACAGATTTAAAGAGACCCAGTACTTC. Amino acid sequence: CASSPDRFKETQYF.

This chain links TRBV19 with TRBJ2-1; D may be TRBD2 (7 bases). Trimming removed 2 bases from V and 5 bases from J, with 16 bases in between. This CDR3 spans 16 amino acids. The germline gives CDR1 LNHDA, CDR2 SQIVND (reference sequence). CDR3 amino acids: CASSILGGGLNNEQFF. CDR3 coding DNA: TGTGCCAGTAGTATACTTGGCGGGGGCCTAAACAATGAGCAGTTCTTC.

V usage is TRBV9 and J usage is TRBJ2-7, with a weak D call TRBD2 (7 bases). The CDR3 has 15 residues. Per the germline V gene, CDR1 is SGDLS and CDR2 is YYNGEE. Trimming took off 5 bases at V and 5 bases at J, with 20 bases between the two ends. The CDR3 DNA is TGTGCCAGCAGTCCGGGGGGCGGACCCGGCCACGAGCAGTACTTC. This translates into CASSPGGGPGHEQYF.

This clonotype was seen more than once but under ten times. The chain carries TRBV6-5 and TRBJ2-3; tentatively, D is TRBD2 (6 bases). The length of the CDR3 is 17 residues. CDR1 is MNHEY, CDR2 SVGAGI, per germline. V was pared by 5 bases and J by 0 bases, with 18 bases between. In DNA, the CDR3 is TGTGCCAGCAGTACTCCTCGGCCAGGGACTAGCACAGATACGCAGTATTTT. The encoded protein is CASSTPRPGTSTDTQYF.

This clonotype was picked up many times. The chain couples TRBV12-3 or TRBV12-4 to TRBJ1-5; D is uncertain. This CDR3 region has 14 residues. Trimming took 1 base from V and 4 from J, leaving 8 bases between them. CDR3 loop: CASSLVRRNQPQHF. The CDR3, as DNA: TGTGCCAGCAGTTTAGTACGGCGGAATCAGCCCCAGCATTTT.

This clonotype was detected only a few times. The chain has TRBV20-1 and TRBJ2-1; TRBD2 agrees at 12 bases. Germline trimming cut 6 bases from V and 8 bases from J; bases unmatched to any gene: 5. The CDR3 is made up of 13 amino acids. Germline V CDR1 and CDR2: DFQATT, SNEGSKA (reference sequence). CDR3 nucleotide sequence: TGCAGTGCACCGGGGACTAGCGGGCATGAGCAGTTCTTC. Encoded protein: CSAPGTSGHEQFF.

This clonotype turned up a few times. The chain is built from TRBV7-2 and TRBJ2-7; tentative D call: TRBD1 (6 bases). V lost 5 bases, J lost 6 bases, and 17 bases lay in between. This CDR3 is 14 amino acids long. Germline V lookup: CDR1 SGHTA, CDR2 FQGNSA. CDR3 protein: CASSRNRAEGEQYF. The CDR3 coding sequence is TGTGCCAGCAGCAGAAACAGGGCCGAGGGCGAGCAGTACTTC.